The 30 T cell receptor beta chains given below trace back to one sample, sequenced in a study of cytomegalovirus exposure and HLA in healthy donors. PCR used 60 Vbeta primers and 13 Jbeta primers. Assay used: immunoSEQ multiplex PCR; TCRdb lists only in-frame clones, some missing. In the table there are approximately 110,000 clones, 77% of which are singletons. Sequenced input: PBMCs. All receptors come from a human donor in good health.

This clone was seen just once. The genes are TRBV5-1 and TRBJ2-2, with TRBD2 identical over 11 bases. The V gene's germline CDR1 is SGHRS and CDR2 YFSETQ. The V gene end was trimmed by 4 bases and the J gene end by 5 bases; junction bases not matched to a gene: 7. The CDR3 has 16 residues. CDR3 protein: CASSNTSGRGTGELFF. Here the CDR3 DNA reads TGCGCCAGCAGCAACACTAGCGGGAGAGGTACCGGGGAGCTGTTTTTT.

V usage is TRBV7-9 and J usage is TRBJ1-2; maybe TRBD1 (6 bases). Germline CDR1 and CDR2: SEHNR and FQNEAQ (reference sequence). V was pared by 1 base and J by 8 bases, with 14 bases between. There are 14 residues in the CDR3. The CDR3 sequence: CASSLGTDLRGYTF. In DNA, the CDR3 is TGTGCCAGCAGCTTAGGGACAGACTTAAGGGGCTACACCTTC.

The gene calls are TRBV6-1 and TRBJ1-1, with 9 bases that match TRBD1. CDR1 and CDR2 (germline): MNHNS, SASEGT. After removal of 6 bases from V and 1 base from J, the junction contained 6 bases not matched to a gene. The CDR3 loop spans 15 amino acids. The CDR3 DNA reads TGTGCCAGCAGGGACAGGGGCACCAAGAACACTGAAGCTTTCTTT. Protein sequence: CASRDRGTKNTEAFF.

Remarks on this clone: At one end, the junction sequence differs from germline, possibly due to a read error. The chain uses TRBV6-1 and TRBJ1-1; 8 bases are a match to TRBD1. CDR1 and CDR2 from the germline V gene are MNHNS and SASEGT. CDR3 length: 15 amino acids. The CDR3 reads CASTEHGQGFTEAFF. CDR3 sequence (DNA): TGTGCCAGCACTGAACACGGACAGGGCTTTACTGAAGCTTTCTTT.

The chain is built from TRBV21-1 and TRBJ2-2; TRBD1, as called in the table, went unchecked against the DNA. TRBV21-1 is a recognized pseudogene. The length of the CDR3 is 17 residues. DNA of the CDR3: TGTGCCAGCAGCTCCGAACAGGGGGCGTTGGGAACCGGGGAGCTGTTTTTT. Amino acids: CASSSEQGALGTGELFF.

This chain joins TRBV7-9 and TRBJ1-3; 8 bases are a match to TRBD1. The germline gives CDR1 SEHNR, CDR2 FQNEAQ (reference sequence). V lost 10 bases to trimming and J lost 0 bases; unmatched junction nucleotides: 11. CDR3 length: 16 amino acids. Here the CDR3 reads CATSPGQVSSGNTIYF. CDR3 coding DNA: TGTGCCACCTCGCCGGGACAGGTTAGCTCTGGAAACACCATATATTTT.

The genes are TRBV5-1 and TRBJ2-2; TRBD1 matches 9 bases. The CDR3 totals 16 residues. Germline CDR1 and CDR2: SGHRS and YFSETQ. Trimming cost V 4 bases and J 7 bases; bases outside gene matches: 11. In DNA, the CDR3 is TGCGCCAGCAGCGCCGTGGGACAGGGTATTAACGGGGAGCTGTTTTTT. Translated: CASSAVGQGINGELFF.

The chain has TRBV9 and TRBJ2-2, with D maybe TRBD1 (6 bases). This CDR3 is built from 14 residues. Germline CDR1 and CDR2: SGDLS and YYNGEE. Trimming took 8 bases from V and 4 from J, leaving 15 bases between them. CDR3 bases: TGTGCCAGTCTACAGGGCCTGGGCACCGGGGAGCTGTTTTTT. It is translated as CASLQGLGTGELFF.

The gene calls are TRBV19 and TRBJ2-1; D gene uncertain. Per germline, CDR1 LNHDA and CDR2 SQIVND (reference sequence). The V gene lost 7 bases and the J gene lost 5 bases, with 12 bases spanning the gap. CDR3 size: 13 residues. Here the CDR3 reads CASNTAGHNEQFF. For the CDR3, the DNA is TGTGCCAGTAATACGGCAGGCCACAATGAGCAGTTCTTC.

The rearrangement links TRBV4-1 to TRBJ1-5; 7 nucleotides match TRBD1. J lost 3 bases, V lost 3 bases, and 8 bases had no gene match. Germline CDR1 reads MGHRA; CDR2 reads YSYEKL. This CDR3 has 16 residues. The CDR3 loop is CASSHLRDSYNQPQHF. Here the CDR3 DNA reads TGCGCCAGCAGCCATCTCAGGGACAGTTACAATCAGCCCCAGCATTTT.

The chain combines TRBV6-5 with TRBJ1-4, with a possible D match to TRBD1 (6 bases). V was clipped by 7 bases and J by 3 bases, with 12 bases between them. Germline CDR1 and CDR2: MNHEY and SVGAGI. The CDR3 length is 14 residues. The CDR3: CASTQDRSNEKLFF. For the CDR3, the DNA is TGTGCCAGCACCCAGGACAGATCTAATGAAAAACTGTTTTTT.

Of note for this clone: Other nucleotide sequences in the sample specify the same CDR3. Here the CDR3 reads CASSAKGGSGANVLTF. The CDR3 bases are TGTGCCAGCAGCGCTAAGGGGGGGTCTGGGGCCAACGTCCTGACTTTC. The rearrangement uses TRBV7-3 and TRBJ2-6; TRBD2 is a possible D gene (7 bases). V was pared by 5 bases and J by 1 base, with 12 bases between. Germline lookup yields CDR1 SGHTA and CDR2 FQGTGA. CDR3 length: 16 residues.

V and J are TRBV28 and TRBJ2-7; 9 nucleotides align to TRBD2. This CDR3 has 13 amino acids. Germline CDR1 MDHEN, CDR2 SYDVKM. The trim removed 7 bases at V and 3 bases at J, leaving 4 bases unmatched. This CDR3 reads CASNSGRGYEQYF. Written as DNA, the CDR3 is TGTGCCAGCAATAGCGGGAGAGGCTACGAGCAGTACTTC.

V gene TRBV28 combines with J gene TRBJ2-7, with TRBD2 identical over 12 bases. Germline V lookup: CDR1 MDHEN, CDR2 SYDVKM. V lost 5 bases to trimming and J lost 2 bases; unmatched junction nucleotides: 25. The CDR3 consists of 22 residues. The CDR3 is CASSMGPSWTSGTGGGPYEQYF. The CDR3 nucleotides are TGTGCCAGCAGTATGGGTCCGAGCTGGACTAGCGGGACCGGCGGGGGACCCTACGAGCAGTACTTC.

The chain links TRBV28 to TRBJ1-5; D is perhaps TRBD1 (5 bases). This CDR3 has 15 amino acids. CDR1 MDHEN and CDR2 SYDVKM come from the germline V gene. The ends were cut back, 6 bases at V and 4 bases at J, with 16 bases in the middle. The CDR3: CASSSDGKGNQPQHF. Written as DNA, the CDR3 is TGTGCCAGCAGCTCCGACGGAAAGGGGAATCAGCCCCAGCATTTT.

This chain joins TRBV9 and TRBJ1-2, with TRBD1 matching over 12 bases. Germline V gene lookup returns CDR1 SGDLS and CDR2 YYNGEE. Germline trimming cut 0 bases from V and 5 bases from J; bases unmatched to any gene: 5. This CDR3 has 16 residues. The CDR3 sequence: CASSVVGTGGYYGYTF. CDR3 nucleotides: TGTGCCAGCAGCGTAGTGGGGACAGGGGGCTATTATGGCTACACCTTC.

The CDR3: CASSLGQGLGTQYF. CDR3 nucleotide sequence: TGTGCCAGCAGCCTCGGACAGGGGTTGGGGACCCAGTACTTC. This rearrangement joins TRBV7-2 to TRBJ2-5; 9 nucleotides match TRBD1. The V gene's germline CDR1 is SGHTA and CDR2 FQGNSA. The junction had 8 bases not matched to a gene; V was cut back by 5 bases and J by 7 bases. The CDR3 runs to 14 residues.

The V and J genes are TRBV19 and TRBJ1-2, with TRBD1 matching over 8 bases. Germline assignment: CDR1 LNHDA and CDR2 SQIVND (reference sequence). The length of the CDR3 is 15 residues. The junction had 8 bases not matched to a gene; V was cut back by 1 base and J by 7 bases. The CDR3 region is CASSIGETDRAGYTF. The CDR3 bases are TGTGCCAGTAGTATAGGGGAAACGGACAGGGCTGGCTACACCTTC.

As for this clone: The junction departs from germline at one end; a sequencing error may be responsible. This chain uses TRBV18 with TRBJ1-3, with TRBD1 identical over 8 bases. The CDR3 is 17 amino acids. Per germline, CDR1 KGHSH and CDR2 LQKENI. CDR3 DNA sequence: TGTGCCAGCTCATTTTCAGGGGGCTCCTCGGCTGGAACCACCATATATTTT. Translating gives CASSFSGGSSAGTTIYF.

The chain employs TRBV5-1 and TRBJ2-3; tentative D call: TRBD2 (7 bases). Deletions cut 5 bases from V and 1 base from J, with 11 bases between. This CDR3 has 14 residues. Germline assignment: CDR1 SGHRS and CDR2 YFSETQ. The CDR3 DNA follows: TGCGCCAGCAGAGGGGGGGGAGGCACAGATACGCAGTATTTT. Translation: CASRGGGGTDTQYF.

This rearrangement joins TRBV7-8 to TRBJ2-7, with D tentatively TRBD2 (5 bases). V was clipped by 4 bases and J by 7 bases, with 23 bases between them. The CDR3 loop spans 16 amino acids. The germline CDR1 and CDR2 sequences are SGHVS and FQNEAQ. CDR3 DNA: TGTGCCAGCAGCTCCCGACCCCCGGGAACAACGGGGGAGCAGTACTTC. Translated, it gives CASSSRPPGTTGEQYF.

V gene TRBV6-5 combines with J gene TRBJ1-6; 7 positions agree with TRBD1. Looked up from germline, CDR1 is MNHEY and CDR2 is SVGAGI. The CDR3 has 16 amino acids. Trimming cost V 2 bases and J 7 bases; bases outside gene matches: 8. CDR3 loop: CASSYGGTARNSPLHF. CDR3 DNA sequence: TGTGCCAGCAGTTACGGGGGGACAGCACGCAATTCACCCCTCCACTTT.

This sequence joins TRBV15 and TRBJ2-5; D remains unclear. Trimming took 1 base from V and 5 from J, leaving 5 bases between them. CDR3 length equals 12 residues. Germline CDR1 is LNHNV and CDR2 is YYDKDF (reference sequence). The CDR3 region is CATSRGQETQYF. The CDR3 coding sequence is TGTGCCACCAGCAGAGGCCAGGAGACCCAGTACTTC.

The chain combines TRBV28 with TRBJ2-1; 9 bases map to TRBD2. The CDR3 runs to 16 residues. Germline values: CDR1 MDHEN, CDR2 SYDVKM. Germline trimming cut 5 bases from V and 2 bases from J; bases unmatched to any gene: 7. The CDR3 is CASSTAGGGAYNEQFF. The DNA for the CDR3 is TGTGCCAGCAGTACAGCGGGAGGAGGGGCCTACAATGAGCAGTTCTTC.

The chain recombines TRBV7-2 with TRBJ2-3; D gene uncertain. The germline V gene has CDR1 SGHTA and CDR2 FQGNSA. V lost 4 bases and J 5 bases, leaving 10 bases between the germline ends. CDR3 length: 13 amino acids. In nucleotides, the CDR3 is TGTGCCAGCAGCTACGCCTTCGGAGATACGCAGTATTTT. Translated, it gives CASSYAFGDTQYF.

The chain combines TRBV19 with TRBJ1-5; D is unresolved. V lost 1 base and J lost 0, with 7 bases in between. The length of the CDR3 is 15 residues. The V gene's germline CDR1 is LNHDA and CDR2 SQIVND (reference sequence). CDR3 coding DNA: TGTGCCAGTAGTATAGGACACCTTAGCAATCAGCCCCAGCATTTT. It codes for CASSIGHLSNQPQHF.

The chain employs TRBV4-1 and TRBJ2-7; TRBD2 aligns across 11 bases. The V and J ends lost 0 bases and 7 bases, in that order; junction bases with no gene match: 20. CDR1 is MGHRA, CDR2 YSYEKL, per germline. The CDR3 loop spans 20 amino acids. Here the CDR3 DNA reads TGCGCCAGCAGCCAAGACCCCCTGTCTGTAGCGGGAGGGCAGACGGGGGAGCAGTACTTC. It codes for CASSQDPLSVAGGQTGEQYF.

The chain has TRBV6-5 and TRBJ1-5; 9 bases are shared with TRBD1. Germline V gene sequence: CDR1 MNHEY, CDR2 SVGAGI. Trimming at V came to 6 bases and at J to 2 bases, leaving 5 bases not matched to a gene. The CDR3 is 15 amino acids. CDR3 sequence reads: CASRTGGAGNQPQHF. DNA for the CDR3: TGTGCCAGCAGAACAGGGGGCGCGGGCAATCAGCCCCAGCATTTT.

J is TRBJ1-1 and V is TRBV10-3, with 8 bases aligning to TRBD1. CDR3 length: 13 residues. V gave up 11 bases and J gave up 1 base; unmatched junction bases: 6. Germline CDR1 and CDR2: ENHRY and SYGVKD. The CDR3, as DNA: TGTGCCGCCCAGGGGACAGGGAACACTGAAGCTTTCTTT. Translated, it gives CAAQGTGNTEAFF.

The J gene is TRBJ2-2, the V gene TRBV2; 9 bases match TRBD2. With V trimmed by 4 bases and J by 6 bases, 15 bases remained unmatched. This CDR3 is 18 amino acids long. Germline V gene lookup returns CDR1 SNHLY and CDR2 FYNNEI. Here the CDR3 DNA reads TGTGCCAGCAGTGTGGGGCGGCTAGCGGGGAGGGGCGCCGGGGAGCTGTTTTTT. This codes for CASSVGRLAGRGAGELFF.